A single TCR beta chain is shown here with its context. Its antigen is undetermined. The data were obtained in a study of T cells in localized non-small cell lung cancer. Notes on the study in general: Uninvolved adjacent lung showed peak T cell clonality, exceeding tumor. Tumor samples were not multi-region, leaving intratumor heterogeneity unexcluded. A higher density of T cells in blood coincided with extended overall survival. For the top 100 tumor clones, a median approximately 50 also appeared in adjacent lung.

The CDR3 is 17 amino acids. Germline CDR1 LGHNA, CDR2 YNFKEQ. Trimming removed 3 bases from V and 2 bases from J, with 17 bases in between. Libraries were prepared by immunoSEQ multiplex PCR; TCRdb keeps only in-frame clonotypes and omits some of them. The sample has around 83,000 clones; about three quarters are singletons. V gene TRBV4-2 combines with J gene TRBJ1-3; D is uncertain. The source was PBMCs, collected before any cancer treatment. This clonotype was sampled from a man between 40 and 75 years old with stage II squamous cell lung carcinoma. The CDR3 DNA reads TGTGCCAGCAGCCAGGCCACCGTACGAGGGACTGGAAACACCATATATTTT. Protein sequence: CASSQATVRGTGNTIYF.